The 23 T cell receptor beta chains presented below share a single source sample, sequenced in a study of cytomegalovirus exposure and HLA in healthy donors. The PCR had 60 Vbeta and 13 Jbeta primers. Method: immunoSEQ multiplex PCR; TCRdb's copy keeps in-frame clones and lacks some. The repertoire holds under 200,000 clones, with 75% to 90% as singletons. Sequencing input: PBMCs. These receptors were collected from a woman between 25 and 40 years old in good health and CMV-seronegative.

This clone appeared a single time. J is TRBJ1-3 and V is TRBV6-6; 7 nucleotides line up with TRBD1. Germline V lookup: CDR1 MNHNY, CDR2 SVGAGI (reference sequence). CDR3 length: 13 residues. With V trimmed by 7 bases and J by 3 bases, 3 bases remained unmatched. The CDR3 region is CASIRDSGNTIYF. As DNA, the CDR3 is TGTGCCAGCATAAGGGACAGTGGAAACACCATATATTTT.

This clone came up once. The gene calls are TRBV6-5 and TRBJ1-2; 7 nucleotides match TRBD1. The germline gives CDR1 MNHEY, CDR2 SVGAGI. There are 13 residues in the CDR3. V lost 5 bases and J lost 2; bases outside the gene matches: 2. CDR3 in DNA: TGTGCCAGCAGTCGACAGGGAAACTATGGCTACACCTTC. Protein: CASSRQGNYGYTF.

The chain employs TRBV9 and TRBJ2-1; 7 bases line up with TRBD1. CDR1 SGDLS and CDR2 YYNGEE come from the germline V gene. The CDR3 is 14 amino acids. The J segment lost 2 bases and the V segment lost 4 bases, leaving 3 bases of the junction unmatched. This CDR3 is CASSRDRAYNEQFF. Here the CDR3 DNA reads TGTGCCAGCAGCCGGGACAGAGCCTACAATGAGCAGTTCTTC.

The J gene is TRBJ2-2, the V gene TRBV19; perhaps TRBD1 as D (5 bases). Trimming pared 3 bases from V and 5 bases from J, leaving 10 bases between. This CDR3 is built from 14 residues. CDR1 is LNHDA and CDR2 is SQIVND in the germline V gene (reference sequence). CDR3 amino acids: CASSIQGVTGELFF. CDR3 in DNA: TGTGCCAGTAGTATCCAAGGGGTAACCGGGGAGCTGTTTTTT. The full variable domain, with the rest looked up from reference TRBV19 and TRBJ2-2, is DGGITQSPKYLFRKEGQNVTLSCEQNLNHDAMYWYRQDPGQGLRLIYYSQIVNDFQKGDIAEGYSVSREKKESFPLTVTSAQKNPTAFYLCASSIQGVTGELFFGEGSRLTVL.

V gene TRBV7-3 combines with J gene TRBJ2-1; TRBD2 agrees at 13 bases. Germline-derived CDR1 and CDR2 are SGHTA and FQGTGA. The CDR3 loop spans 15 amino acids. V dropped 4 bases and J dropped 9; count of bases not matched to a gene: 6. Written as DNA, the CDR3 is TGTGCCAGCAGCTCAGGACTAGCGGGGGCTCGTGAGCAGTTCTTC. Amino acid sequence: CASSSGLAGAREQFF.

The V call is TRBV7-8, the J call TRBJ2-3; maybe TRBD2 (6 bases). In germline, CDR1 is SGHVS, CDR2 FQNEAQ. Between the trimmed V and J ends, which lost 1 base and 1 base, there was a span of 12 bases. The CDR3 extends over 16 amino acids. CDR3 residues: CASSLGHSGGTDTQYF. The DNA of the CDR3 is TGTGCCAGCAGCTTAGGACATAGCGGTGGCACAGATACGCAGTATTTT.

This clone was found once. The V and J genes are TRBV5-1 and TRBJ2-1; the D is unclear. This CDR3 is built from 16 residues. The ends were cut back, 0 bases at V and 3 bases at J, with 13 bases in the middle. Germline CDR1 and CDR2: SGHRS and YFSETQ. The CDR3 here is CASSLEERKDYNEQFF. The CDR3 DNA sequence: TGCGCCAGCAGCTTGGAAGAGCGAAAAGACTACAATGAGCAGTTCTTC.

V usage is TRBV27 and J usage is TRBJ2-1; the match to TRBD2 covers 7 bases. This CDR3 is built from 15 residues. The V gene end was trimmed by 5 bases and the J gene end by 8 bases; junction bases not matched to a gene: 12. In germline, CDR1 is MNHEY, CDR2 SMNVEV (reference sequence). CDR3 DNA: TGTGCCAGCAGTCCCGACCTCAGGGAGGGCCATGAGCAGTTCTTC. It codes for CASSPDLREGHEQFF.

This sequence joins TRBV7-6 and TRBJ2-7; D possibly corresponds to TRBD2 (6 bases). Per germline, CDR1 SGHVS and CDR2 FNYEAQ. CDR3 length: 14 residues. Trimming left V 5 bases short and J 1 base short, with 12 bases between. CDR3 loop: CASSPRDWSYEQYF. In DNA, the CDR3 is TGTGCCAGCAGCCCTAGGGACTGGTCCTACGAGCAGTACTTC. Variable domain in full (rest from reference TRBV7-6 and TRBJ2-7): GAGVSQSPRYKVTKRGQDVALRCDPISGHVSLYWYRQALGQGPEFLTYFNYEAQQDKSGLPNDRFSAERPEGSISTLTIQRTEQRDSAMYRCASSPRDWSYEQYFGPGTRLTVT.

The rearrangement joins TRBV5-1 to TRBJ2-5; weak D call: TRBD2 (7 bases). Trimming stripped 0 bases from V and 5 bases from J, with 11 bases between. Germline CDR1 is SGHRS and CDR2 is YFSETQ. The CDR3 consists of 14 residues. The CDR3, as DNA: TGCGCCAGCAGCTTGGGGGGGCGGGAGGAGACCCAGTACTTC. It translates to CASSLGGREETQYF.

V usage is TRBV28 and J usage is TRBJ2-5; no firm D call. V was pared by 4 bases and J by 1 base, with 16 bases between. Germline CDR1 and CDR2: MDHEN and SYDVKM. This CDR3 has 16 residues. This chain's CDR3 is CASSSAGYKPQETQYF. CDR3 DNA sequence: TGTGCCAGCAGTTCTGCAGGTTACAAGCCCCAAGAGACCCAGTACTTC.

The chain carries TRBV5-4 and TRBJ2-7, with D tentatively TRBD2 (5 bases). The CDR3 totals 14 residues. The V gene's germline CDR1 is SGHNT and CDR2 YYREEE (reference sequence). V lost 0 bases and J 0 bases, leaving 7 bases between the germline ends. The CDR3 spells CASSLGRDSYEQYF. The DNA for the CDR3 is TGTGCCAGCAGCTTGGGCCGGGACTCCTACGAGCAGTACTTC.

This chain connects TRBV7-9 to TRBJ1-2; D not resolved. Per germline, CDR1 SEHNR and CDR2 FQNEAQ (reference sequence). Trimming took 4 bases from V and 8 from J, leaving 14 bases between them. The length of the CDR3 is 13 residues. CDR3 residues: CASSSLRVPGYTF. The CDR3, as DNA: TGTGCCAGCAGCTCTCTCCGGGTTCCAGGCTACACCTTC.

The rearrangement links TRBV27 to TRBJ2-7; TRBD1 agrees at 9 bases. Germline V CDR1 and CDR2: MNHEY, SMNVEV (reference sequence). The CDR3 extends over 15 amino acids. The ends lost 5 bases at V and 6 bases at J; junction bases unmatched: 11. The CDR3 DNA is TGTGCCAGCAGTGCTTCCCGGGACAGGGTAGGCGAGCAGTACTTC. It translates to CASSASRDRVGEQYF.

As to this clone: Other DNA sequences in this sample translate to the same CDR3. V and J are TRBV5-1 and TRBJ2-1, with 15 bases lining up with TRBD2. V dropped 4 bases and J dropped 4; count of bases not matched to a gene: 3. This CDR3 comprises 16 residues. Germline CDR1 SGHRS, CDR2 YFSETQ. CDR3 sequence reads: CASSLGLAGGYNEQFF. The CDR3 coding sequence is TGCGCCAGCAGCCTCGGACTAGCGGGAGGGTACAATGAGCAGTTCTTC. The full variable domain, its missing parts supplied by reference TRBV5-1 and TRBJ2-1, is KAGVTQTPRYLIKTRGQQVTLSCSPISGHRSVSWYQQTPGQGLQFLFEYFSETQRNKGNFPGRFSGRQFSNSRSEMNVSTLELGDSALYLCASSLGLAGGYNEQFFGPGTRLTVL.

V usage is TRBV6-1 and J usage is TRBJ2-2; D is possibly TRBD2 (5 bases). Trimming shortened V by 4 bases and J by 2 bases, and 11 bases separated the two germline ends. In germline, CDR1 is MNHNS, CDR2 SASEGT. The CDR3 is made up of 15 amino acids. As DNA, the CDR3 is TGTGCCAGCAGTGTCTTCAGCGGAAACACCGGGGAGCTGTTTTTT. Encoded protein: CASSVFSGNTGELFF.

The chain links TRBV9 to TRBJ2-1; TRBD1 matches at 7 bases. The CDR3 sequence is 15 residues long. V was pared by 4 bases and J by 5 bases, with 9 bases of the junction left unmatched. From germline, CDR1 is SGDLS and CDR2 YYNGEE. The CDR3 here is CASSPLTGSDNEQFF. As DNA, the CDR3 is TGTGCCAGCAGCCCATTGACAGGGAGTGACAATGAGCAGTTCTTC.

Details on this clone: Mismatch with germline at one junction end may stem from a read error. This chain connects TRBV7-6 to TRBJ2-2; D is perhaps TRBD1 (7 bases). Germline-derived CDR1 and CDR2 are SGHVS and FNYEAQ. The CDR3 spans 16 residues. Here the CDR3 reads CASRRGSGGNAGELFF. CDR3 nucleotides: TGTGCCAGCAGGAGAGGATCAGGGGGGAACGCCGGGGAGCTGTTTTTT.

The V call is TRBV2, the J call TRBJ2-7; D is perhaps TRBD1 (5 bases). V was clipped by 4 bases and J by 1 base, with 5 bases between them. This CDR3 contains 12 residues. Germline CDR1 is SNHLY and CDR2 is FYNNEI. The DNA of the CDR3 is TGTGCCAGCAGTGCAGGGTCCTACGAGCAGTACTTC. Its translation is CASSAGSYEQYF.

DNA for the CDR3: TGTGCCAGCAGTCGCCCTTCGGGGGCCTACGAGCAGTACTTC. Translating it yields CASSRPSGAYEQYF. The chain combines TRBV6-6 with TRBJ2-7; TRBD2 is a possible D gene (6 bases). Germline V gene data show CDR1 as MNHNY and CDR2 as SVGAGI (reference sequence). This CDR3 has 14 amino acids. The V gene lost 5 bases and the J gene lost 2 bases, with 13 bases spanning the gap.

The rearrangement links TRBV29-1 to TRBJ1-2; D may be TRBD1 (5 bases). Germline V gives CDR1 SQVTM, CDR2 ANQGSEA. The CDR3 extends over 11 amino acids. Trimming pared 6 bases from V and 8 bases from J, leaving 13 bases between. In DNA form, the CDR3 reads TGCAGCGTGGGGGGGGGTAGCGGCTACACCTTC. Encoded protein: CSVGGGSGYTF.

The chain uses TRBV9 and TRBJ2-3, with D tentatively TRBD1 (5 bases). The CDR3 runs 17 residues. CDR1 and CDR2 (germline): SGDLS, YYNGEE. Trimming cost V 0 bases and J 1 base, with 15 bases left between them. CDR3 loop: CASSVGASLGGTDTQYF. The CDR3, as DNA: TGTGCCAGCAGCGTAGGGGCTTCCCTAGGGGGCACAGATACGCAGTATTTT.

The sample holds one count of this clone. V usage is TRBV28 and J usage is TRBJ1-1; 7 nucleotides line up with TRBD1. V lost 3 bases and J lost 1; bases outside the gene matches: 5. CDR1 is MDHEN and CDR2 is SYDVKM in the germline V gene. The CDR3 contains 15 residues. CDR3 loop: CASSLGGQANTEAFF. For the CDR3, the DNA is TGTGCCAGCAGTTTGGGTGGACAGGCGAACACTGAAGCTTTCTTT.